Below, one T cell receptor (beta chain) is given with its context. The source of the sample is a study of T cells expressing NK-cell markers. The wider study: Seropositivity for HCMV was found in most of the eight sequenced donors, with one seronegative.

Germline-derived CDR1 and CDR2 are MNHEY and SVGAGI. CDR3 length: 16 residues. TCRdb reprocessed the 5' RACE reads, keeping one entry per CDR3 protein, no DNA. This listing includes a few hundred thousand distinct CDR3 sequences. Sequenced material: blood T cells: a sorted CD56 or NKG2C T cell subset, CD4+ or CD8+ T cells, or bulk PBMC T cells (not recorded which). The TCR sequence derives from a man aged 18-69 years in good health. J is TRBJ1-2 and V is TRBV6-5. The CDR3 spells CASSYSVLTGYYGYTF.